This TCR beta chain derives from a study of vaccination effects on CD4 cells after COVID-19. Findings and limits, study-wide: Infection- and vaccine-induced clones contracted markedly late after vaccination.

The V segment lost 6 bases and the J segment 3 bases; nucleotides outside the gene matches: 12. There are 17 residues in the CDR3. CDR1 and CDR2 (germline): MNHEY, SMNVEV (reference sequence). Before sequencing took place, the ViraFEST assay used viral peptide pools to expand antigen-specific CD4+ T cells. When around nine days of culture had elapsed, CD4+ T cells were isolated. This individual contracted SARS-CoV-2 between March and December 2020, as verified by PCR. They grew two million PBMC in each well, adding approximately 10 IU/ml IL-2 and 7.5 to 10 ug/ml peptides. On both days 3 and 7, half of the culture medium was replaced with IL-2 medium. The repertoire was sequenced with immunoSEQ multiplex PCR; TCRdb's copy has only in-frame clones and lacks some. The repertoire has tens of thousands of clones, roughly 69% of them found once; the top ten carry approximately 15%. A remark on this clone: Its target is unknown.

Sample: CD4+ T cells from PBMCs cultured with HCoV-NL63 spike peptides, taken before COVID-19 vaccination. The receptor was derived from a human donor who had a prior SARS-CoV-2 infection. The chain carries TRBV27 and TRBJ2-1; TRBD1 matches 9 bases. The CDR3 is CASSIRVRDRDYNEQFF. The CDR3 DNA is TGTGCCAGCAGCATTAGGGTGCGGGACAGGGACTACAATGAGCAGTTCTTC.